One sample yielded the 30 T cell receptor beta chains listed below, sequenced in a study of shared clonotypes between healthy human individuals. The repertoire was sequenced with immunoSEQ multiplex PCR; TCRdb's copy has only in-frame clones and lacks some. The sample holds roughly 2.6 million clones; approximately 92% are singletons and the top ten take 0.14%. Sequences were obtained from naive CD4+ T cells sorted from blood. As to subset: CD45RA+ positively selected. All receptors derive from a man aged 18 to 29 in good health.

This clone was observed once. CDR3 sequence (DNA): TGTGCCAGCAGCTTAGAGGCCAGCCAGACGAACACTGAAGCTTTCTTT. Protein sequence: CASSLEASQTNTEAFF. The chain combines TRBV7-8 with TRBJ1-1, with D hard to call. This CDR3 has 16 amino acids. V gave up 1 base and J gave up 1 base, with 13 bases separating them. The germline CDR1 and CDR2 sequences are SGHVS and FQNEAQ. The full variable domain, its missing parts supplied by reference TRBV7-8 and TRBJ1-1, is GAGVSQSPRYKVAKRGQDVALRCDPISGHVSLFWYQQALGQGPEFLTYFQNEAQLDKSGLPSDRFFAERPEGSVSTLKIQRTQQEDSAVYLCASSLEASQTNTEAFFGQGTRLTVV.

This chain connects TRBV7-3 to TRBJ2-3; 9 bases match TRBD2. J lost 1 base, V lost 5 bases, and 13 bases had no gene match. This CDR3 is 18 amino acids long. The germline V gene has CDR1 SGHTA and CDR2 FQGTGA. CDR3 coding DNA: TGTGCCAGCAGCACCCACCCGGCTAGCGGGATCGGCACAGATACGCAGTATTTT. Translated: CASSTHPASGIGTDTQYF.

The chain couples TRBV21-1 to TRBJ2-1; TRBD2, the table's D call, was not compared with the DNA. TRBV21-1 is a pseudogene segment. The CDR3 is made up of 18 amino acids. CDR3 nucleotide sequence: TGTGCCAGCAGCCTAGCGGGAGACGGAATAGAATCCTACAATGAGCAGTTCTTC. Translated: CASSLAGDGIESYNEQFF.

This chain links TRBV5-1 with TRBJ2-7; tentatively, D is TRBD1 or TRBD2 (5 bases each). The CDR3 has 12 residues. V was clipped by 4 bases and J by 10 bases, with 15 bases between them. Germline assignment: CDR1 SGHRS and CDR2 YFSETQ. CDR3 loop: CASSGTAPSQYF. The CDR3 DNA reads as TGCGCCAGCAGCGGGACGGCCCCAAGTCAGTACTTC.

The J gene is TRBJ2-1, the V gene TRBV7-2, with 8 bases matching TRBD2. The CDR3 consists of 16 residues. J lost 2 bases, V lost 5 bases, and 8 bases had no gene match. CDR1 and CDR2 (germline): SGHTA, FQGNSA. The CDR3 coding sequence is TGTGCCAGCAGCACAAGCGGGAGCGCACCCTACAATGAGCAGTTCTTC. Translated, it gives CASSTSGSAPYNEQFF.

V gene TRBV5-6 combines with J gene TRBJ2-5; D is perhaps TRBD1 (6 bases). Trimming cost V 0 bases and J 4 bases, with 10 bases left between them. Germline V gene lookup returns CDR1 SGHDT and CDR2 YYEEEE. The CDR3 runs to 14 residues. CDR3 bases: TGTGCCAGCAGCTTGGTGGACAGAGGAGAGACCCAGTACTTC. The encoded protein is CASSLVDRGETQYF.

This clone was seen only a few times. This chain links TRBV18 with TRBJ2-7; weak D call: TRBD2 (5 bases). Trimming cost V 0 bases and J 5 bases, with 20 bases left between them. The germline CDR1 and CDR2 sequences are KGHSH and LQKENI. The CDR3 is made up of 17 amino acids. In DNA form, the CDR3 reads TGTGCCAGCTCACCACCGCAGGCCCCCCGCCGGAGGCACGAGCAGTACTTC. Protein: CASSPPQAPRRRHEQYF. The full variable domain, completed using reference TRBV18 and TRBJ2-7, is NAGVMQNPRHLVRRRGQEARLRCSPMKGHSHVYWYRQLPEEGLKFMVYLQKENIIDESGMPKERFSAEFPKEGPSILRIQQVVRGDSAAYFCASSPPQAPRRRHEQYFGPGTRLTVT.

V gene TRBV10-2 combines with J gene TRBJ2-5, with a tentative D call TRBD1 (6 bases). This CDR3 has 14 amino acids. V lost 6 bases to trimming and J lost 1 base, with 12 bases between them. Germline loops: CDR1 WSHSY, CDR2 SAAADI. CDR3 sequence reads: CASRSTGTQETQYF. The CDR3 DNA sequence: TGCGCCAGCAGGAGTACAGGGACCCAAGAGACCCAGTACTTC.

This chain links TRBV20-1 with TRBJ1-2, with unresolved D. CDR3 length: 11 residues. CDR1 and CDR2 (germline): DFQATT, SNEGSKA (reference sequence). V was cut by 5 bases and J by 5 bases, with 9 bases left in between. This CDR3 is CSAPDWYGYTF. In DNA, the CDR3 is TGCAGTGCTCCCGACTGGTATGGCTACACCTTC.

V is TRBV9 and J is TRBJ2-7; tentative D call: TRBD2 (6 bases). Germline CDR1 and CDR2: SGDLS and YYNGEE. The CDR3 is 13 residues long. V lost 4 bases to trimming and J lost 0 bases, with 8 bases between them. CDR3 residues: CASSREFSYEQYF. The CDR3 DNA sequence: TGTGCCAGCAGCCGGGAGTTCTCCTACGAGCAGTACTTC.

The rearrangement joins TRBV19 to TRBJ1-2, with 11 bases identical to TRBD1. Germline CDR1 LNHDA, CDR2 SQIVND (reference sequence). The CDR3 has 16 amino acids. Trimming at V came to 4 bases and at J to 6 bases, leaving 10 bases not matched to a gene. The chain's CDR3 is CASSKGPRTGGDGYTF. The CDR3 nucleotides read TGTGCCAGTAGTAAGGGCCCCCGGACAGGGGGCGATGGCTACACCTTC.

Comment on this clone: Other DNA sequences in the sample encode the same CDR3. The V and J genes are TRBV5-1 and TRBJ1-1; D not resolved. V dropped 0 bases and J dropped 0 bases, with 6 bases sitting between them. This CDR3 comprises 14 residues. Germline values: CDR1 SGHRS, CDR2 YFSETQ. The CDR3 reads CASSLEILNTEAFF. CDR3 nucleotides: TGCGCCAGCAGCTTGGAAATACTGAACACTGAAGCTTTCTTT.

The chain links TRBV6-5 to TRBJ2-3, with D tentatively TRBD1 (6 bases). CDR1 and CDR2 from the germline V gene are MNHEY and SVGAGI. V was clipped by 4 bases and J by 3 bases, with 11 bases between them. The CDR3 extends over 14 amino acids. CDR3: CASSSLDSTDTQYF. DNA of the CDR3: TGTGCCAGCAGTTCCTTGGACAGTACAGATACGCAGTATTTT.

This chain links TRBV10-3 with TRBJ2-5; D is possibly TRBD1 (6 bases). The CDR3 loop spans 13 amino acids. Germline-derived CDR1 and CDR2 are ENHRY and SYGVKD. The germline V and J ends were trimmed by 5 bases and 2 bases, with 9 bases remaining between them. The CDR3 nucleotides are TGTGCCATCAGTAGAGGACAGCAAGAGACCCAGTACTTC. Protein: CAISRGQQETQYF.

This sequence joins TRBV28 and TRBJ1-6; possible D gene TRBD1, 5 bases. The CDR3 is made up of 14 amino acids. V was trimmed by 4 bases and J by 9 bases, leaving 13 bases between them. Looked up from germline, CDR1 is MDHEN and CDR2 is SYDVKM. The CDR3: CASSSGLGSSPLHF. DNA for the CDR3: TGTGCCAGCAGTTCAGGGTTGGGCTCTTCACCCCTCCACTTT.

The CDR3 DNA reads as TGTGCCAGCAGGCGTACAGGGGGTAATTCACCCCTCCACTTT. Protein sequence: CASRRTGGNSPLHF. This sequence joins TRBV5-6 and TRBJ1-6; 8 nucleotides align to TRBD1. CDR1 is SGHDT, CDR2 YYEEEE, per germline. There are 14 residues in the CDR3. V shed 5 bases and J 6 bases; nucleotides not matched to a gene: 4.

The chain recombines TRBV19 with TRBJ1-5; 9 nucleotides agree with TRBD1. This CDR3 is built from 15 residues. Unmatched junction bases numbered 7, after V lost 4 bases and J lost 6 bases. The germline V gene has CDR1 LNHDA and CDR2 SQIVND (reference sequence). In DNA form, the CDR3 reads TGTGCCAGTAGTACCGGACAGGGGATGGGTCAGCCCCAGCATTTT. Amino acids: CASSTGQGMGQPQHF.

CDR3 sequence reads: CASSEPTVTNTGELFF. The CDR3 DNA sequence: TGCGCCAGCAGTGAGCCGACAGTCACGAACACCGGGGAGCTGTTTTTT. The rearrangement joins TRBV10-2 to TRBJ2-2; a possible D gene is TRBD1 (5 bases). CDR1 and CDR2 from the germline V gene are WSHSY and SAAADI. This CDR3 region has 16 residues. The V gene lost 2 bases and the J gene lost 0 bases, with 10 bases spanning the gap.

On this clone: The sample has other DNA sequences that encode this CDR3 too. This chain links TRBV28 with TRBJ2-7; 9 nucleotides align to TRBD1. V shed 4 bases, J shed 2 bases, and the junction held 3 bases outside the gene matches. CDR1 is MDHEN and CDR2 is SYDVKM in the germline V gene. CDR3 length: 14 amino acids. The CDR3 DNA follows: TGTGCCAGCAGTTCGGGACAGGGTCCCTACGAGCAGTACTTC. It encodes CASSSGQGPYEQYF. Full variable domain (missing parts from reference TRBV28 and TRBJ2-7): DVKVTQSSRYLVKRTGEKVFLECVQDMDHENMFWYRQDPGLGLRLIYFSYDVKMKEKGDIPEGYSVSREKKERFSLILESASTNQTSMYLCASSSGQGPYEQYFGPGTRLTVT.

The V gene is TRBV18, the J gene TRBJ1-2, with 7 bases fitting TRBD1. Germline V gene sequence: CDR1 KGHSH, CDR2 LQKENI. Trimming at V came to 2 bases and at J to 10 bases, leaving 7 bases not matched to a gene. The CDR3 is made up of 13 amino acids. CDR3 nucleotide sequence: TGTGCCAGCTCACCAAAGGAGGGGGCGGACTACACCTTC. This encodes CASSPKEGADYTF.

CDR3 in amino acids: CASSIMGGAEAFF. CDR3 nucleotide sequence: TGTGCCAGTAGTATAATGGGCGGGGCTGAAGCTTTCTTT. This chain joins TRBV19 and TRBJ1-1; no firm D call. Between the trimmed V and J ends, which lost 2 bases and 6 bases, there was a span of 10 bases. The CDR3 has 13 residues. Germline values: CDR1 LNHDA, CDR2 SQIVND (reference sequence).

V gene TRBV11-2 combines with J gene TRBJ1-1; 7 bases align to TRBD1. Trimming at V came to 2 bases and at J to 0 bases, leaving 9 bases not matched to a gene. CDR3 length: 17 residues. CDR1 is SGHAT and CDR2 is FQNNGV in the germline V gene. CDR3 sequence (DNA): TGTGCCAGCAGCTTAAGGCTCCGACAGGGCTTGAACACTGAAGCTTTCTTT. Amino acids: CASSLRLRQGLNTEAFF.

This chain uses TRBV15 with TRBJ2-5; D ambiguous. CDR1 LNHNV and CDR2 YYDKDF come from the germline V gene (reference sequence). The CDR3 is made up of 15 amino acids. Trimming took off 0 bases at V and 1 base at J, with 9 bases between the two ends. The chain's CDR3 is CATSRDLRSQETQYF. CDR3 nucleotide sequence: TGTGCCACCAGCAGAGATCTGAGAAGCCAAGAGACCCAGTACTTC.

A single count supports this clone. The sample has other DNA sequences that encode this CDR3 too. The rearrangement links TRBV20-1 to TRBJ2-5; D is unclear. The germline V gene encodes CDR1 DFQATT and CDR2 SNEGSKA (reference sequence). Trimming left V 2 bases short and J 4 bases short, with 5 bases between. The CDR3 length is 11 residues. The CDR3 DNA reads as TGCAGTGCTAGAACGGTAGAGACCCAGTACTTC. Residues: CSARTVETQYF.

The chain carries TRBV7-8 and TRBJ2-7; D is unresolved. The CDR3 sequence is 17 residues long. The germline V gene has CDR1 SGHVS and CDR2 FQNEAQ. Trimming shortened V by 2 bases and J by 3 bases, and 20 bases separated the two germline ends. The CDR3 loop reads CASSLNQRVQRSYEQYF. The CDR3 region has the DNA TGTGCCAGCAGCTTAAACCAAAGGGTCCAACGAAGCTACGAGCAGTACTTC.

The rearrangement uses TRBV6-4 and TRBJ1-5; D is uncertain. The CDR3 length is 17 residues. V was trimmed by 0 bases and J by 2 bases, leaving 14 bases between them. Looked up from germline, CDR1 is MRHNA and CDR2 is SNTAGT. CDR3 protein: CASSDSVHPDGNQPQHF. CDR3 nucleotides: TGTGCCAGCAGTGACTCGGTTCACCCAGATGGCAATCAGCCCCAGCATTTT.

This clone showed up just once. CDR3 nucleotides: TGCGCCAGCAGCAACCCTTTGACAATCGACAATGAGCAGTTCTTC. Protein sequence: CASSNPLTIDNEQFF. The rearrangement uses TRBV5-1 and TRBJ2-1; D unclear. Trimming shortened V by 4 bases and J by 5 bases, and 16 bases separated the two germline ends. The germline V gene encodes CDR1 SGHRS and CDR2 YFSETQ. The CDR3 totals 15 residues.

The chain couples TRBV7-2 to TRBJ2-7, with TRBD1 identical over 7 bases. With 1 base clipped from V and 3 bases from J, the junction kept 6 bases outside the gene matches. Germline loops: CDR1 SGHTA, CDR2 FQGNSA. CDR3 length: 15 amino acids. The CDR3 coding sequence is TGTGCCAGCAGCTTAGGGGCGGCAGGGGGCTACGAGCAGTACTTC. Protein product: CASSLGAAGGYEQYF.

The chain uses TRBV5-8 and TRBJ1-2; the D gene is possibly TRBD1 (6 bases). The CDR3 length is 14 residues. The V end was cut by 6 bases, the J end by 3 bases, with 15 bases between. The germline CDR1 and CDR2 sequences are SGHTS and YDEGEE. The CDR3 is CASNRVAGDYGYTF. CDR3 bases: TGTGCCAGCAACAGGGTGGCGGGGGACTATGGCTACACCTTC.

As regards this clone: In the same sample, other DNA sequences code for this CDR3. J is TRBJ1-3 and V is TRBV9; D possibly corresponds to TRBD1 (6 bases). Trimming pared 0 bases from V and 2 bases from J, leaving 6 bases between. Germline loops: CDR1 SGDLS, CDR2 YYNGEE. This CDR3 has 14 residues. Written as DNA, the CDR3 is TGTGCCAGCAGCGTAGGACAGGCTGGAAACACCATATATTTT. It translates to CASSVGQAGNTIYF.